This T cell receptor (beta chain) was sequenced for a study of T cell changes during pregnancy in multiple sclerosis. Profiled with immunoSEQ multiplex PCR; TCRdb holds only in-frame clones, not every one. This table holds roughly 100,000 clones, 90% to 95% found once. Germline-derived CDR1 and CDR2 are ENHRY and SYGVKD. The CDR3 has 17 amino acids. Trimming removed 6 bases from V and 0 bases from J; junction bases left unmatched: 10. The TCR originated in a female donor in good health, enrolled as a control in a pregnancy study. The specimen comprised peripheral blood, sampled after pregnancy. This chain joins TRBV10-3 and TRBJ1-3; 8 nucleotides line up with TRBD1. CDR3 DNA: TGTGCCATCAGCGACCAGACAGGGGCACCCTCTGGAAACACCATATATTTT. It specifies CAISDQTGAPSGNTIYF.